The clone carrying this T cell receptor beta chain has ten or more counts. This CDR3 has 11 residues. Germline assignment: CDR1 SGHDT and CDR2 YYEEEE. The V and J ends lost 6 bases and 2 bases respectively, with 2 bases between them. The record originates from a study of T cell repertoires in cytomegalovirus infection. Study as a whole: Matching HLA type, along with CMV infection, was indicated by public TCR beta signatures.

TCRdb re-analysed the reads in MiXCR, keeping a single row per CDR3 protein. The sample records around 330,000 distinct CDR3 sequences, 17% being singletons. Sequencing was carried out using PBMCs. The chain joins TRBV5-6 to TRBJ2-2; D remains ambiguous. This sequence originates from a human donor in good health (CMV status not recorded). Some clones in this sample may be carry-over from other donors' samples. The CDR3 DNA is TGTGCCAGCACCAACACCGGGGAGCTGTTTTTT. Amino acids: CASTNTGELFF.